This section outlines one TCR beta chain sequence together with its context. The antigen remains undetermined. Trimming cost V 4 bases and J 1 base, with 18 bases left between them. Germline V gene data show CDR1 as SGHTA and CDR2 as FQGNSA. The CDR3 sequence is 17 residues long. The sample is drawn from a study of T cells after yellow fever vaccination. As for the study in general: Libraries from low-cell-number fractions were prepared with the SMART-Seq v4 Ultra Low Input RNA kit.

General study results and limits: A large majority of primary-vaccination clones showed up again after the booster (96% CD4, 88% CD8).

By 5'RACE template switching, TCR cDNA was produced, with a universal primer site and UMIs added in the process. TCRdb reprocessed the 5' RACE reads with MiXCR, giving one entry per CDR3 protein. The data show about 350,000 distinct CDR3 sequences, around 8.1% seen once. The chain joins TRBV7-2 to TRBJ2-3; D tentatively reads TRBD1 or TRBD2 (5 bases each). This specimen was PBMCs, taken roughly 45 days after the first yellow fever vaccination. The TCR comes from a young man who received the YFV17D yellow fever vaccine. Here the CDR3 DNA reads TGTGCCAGCAGCTCCTTTTTGTTAACGGGGCGCACAGATACGCAGTATTTT. The encoded protein is CASSSFLLTGRTDTQYF.